These T cell receptor beta chains were read from a single sample in a study of CD8 T cells in ankylosing spondylitis. TCRdb analysed the 5' RACE reads with MiXCR anew, one entry per CDR3 protein. The sample carries some 290,000 distinct CDR3 sequences, roughly 20% recorded once. The sample comprised blood, either unsorted or a sorted T cell fraction (not recorded which). These receptors all come from a male donor with ankylosing spondylitis or in good health (not recorded which). Each CDR3 is given with its conserved first and last residue. D genes are given only for firm matches. Clone sizes are given selectively: once, few, many, or a class where the clone is expanded.

DNA: TGCAGTGCTAGAGATCTTTCCGCGCAACTCCAAGAGACCCAGTACTTC
CDR3: CSARDLSAQLQETQYF
D: .
size: .
V: TRBV20-1
J: TRBJ2-5

DNA: TGCAGCGTTGCCTGGGGCCTCGATCAGCCCCAGCATTTT
CDR3: CSVAWGLDQPQHF
D: .
size: few
V: TRBV29-1
J: TRBJ1-5

DNA: TGCAGCGTTGAAGATCGGGACAGGGGGCATGGCTACACCTTC
CDR3: CSVEDRDRGHGYTF
D: TRBD1
size: many
V: TRBV29-1
J: TRBJ1-2

DNA: TGCGCCAGCAGCTTGCAGACAGGGCCATTCCAAGAGACCCAGTACTTC
CDR3: CASSLQTGPFQETQYF
D: TRBD1
size: .
V: TRBV5-1
J: TRBJ2-5

DNA: TGTGCCAGTGGGACACACACAGATACGCAGTATTTT
CDR3: CASGTHTDTQYF
D: .
size: few
V: TRBV2
J: TRBJ2-3

DNA: TGCAGCGTTGTAGAGTCAGGTCAAGAGACCCAGTACTTC
CDR3: CSVVESGQETQYF
D: .
size: .
V: TRBV29-1
J: TRBJ2-5

DNA: TGCAGTGCCCCCCGTGGCGGAAAGGGACTCAATGAGCAGTTCTTC
CDR3: CSAPRGGKGLNEQFF
D: .
size: few
V: TRBV20-1
J: TRBJ2-1

DNA: TGCAGTGCTTGGACAGGAGATAGCAATCAGCCCCAGCATTTT
CDR3: CSAWTGDSNQPQHF
D: TRBD1
size: many
V: TRBV20-1
J: TRBJ1-5

DNA: TGTGCCAGCAGCCCGCCCATGTCCCAAAACACTGAAGCTTTCTTT
CDR3: CASSPPMSQNTEAFF
D: .
size: few
V: TRBV3-1
J: TRBJ1-1

DNA: TGTGCCAGCAGTCTAGCGGGAGGGCCCTACAATGAGCAGTTCTTC
CDR3: CASSLAGGPYNEQFF
D: TRBD2
size: .
V: TRBV12-3/TRBV12-4
J: TRBJ2-1

DNA: TGTGCCAGCAGCCTACTACAGGGTTATCAGCCCCAGCATTTT
CDR3: CASSLLQGYQPQHF
D: .
size: .
V: TRBV6-1
J: TRBJ1-5

DNA: TGTGCCAGCAGCCGAATACTAGCGGGTACGCAGTATTTT
CDR3: CASSRILAGTQYF
D: TRBD2
size: many
V: TRBV12-3/TRBV12-4
J: TRBJ2-3

DNA: TGTGCCAGCAGCCCCCGGACTAGCCGCTCCTACAATGAGCAGTTCTTC
CDR3: CASSPRTSRSYNEQFF
D: TRBD2
size: few
V: TRBV7-8
J: TRBJ2-1

DNA: TGTGCCACCAGCTACTCGACAGGGGACAATGAGCAGTTCTTC
CDR3: CATSYSTGDNEQFF
D: TRBD1
size: few
V: TRBV15
J: TRBJ2-1

DNA: TGTGCCAGCAGCCAAGCAGACTCCCCTCCTACAGATACGCAGTATTTT
CDR3: CASSQADSPPTDTQYF
D: .
size: few
V: TRBV3-1
J: TRBJ2-3

DNA: TGTGCCACCAGCCCTGGGACGGATTTTTGGACCCAGTACTTC
CDR3: CATSPGTDFWTQYF
D: .
size: many
V: TRBV15
J: TRBJ2-5

DNA: TGCGCCAGCAGCTCCGGCCCACCCTCCTCTAACTATGGCTACACCTTC
CDR3: CASSSGPPSSNYGYTF
D: .
size: few
V: TRBV5-1
J: TRBJ1-2

DNA: TGTGCCAGCAGTCTAAACCTAGCGGGTGGCACAGATACGCAGTATTTT
CDR3: CASSLNLAGGTDTQYF
D: TRBD2
size: .
V: TRBV12-3/TRBV12-4
J: TRBJ2-3